The entry below gives a single T cell receptor (beta chain) sequence along with its context. Its antigen remains unknown. The sample is drawn from a study of T-cell memory formation after mild COVID-19. Study-level information: Clusters of TCRs were largely donor specific.

Study-wide results and limits: Clones that contracted from day 15 to 85 were balanced CD4/CD8, while later expanders leaned CD4+. Researchers report contracting CD4+ clones mostly in CM and EM, with CD8+ clones in EMRA. The appearance of some responding clones in pre-infection memory suggested that cross-reactive memory joined.

Each CDR3 protein is one row after TCRdb ran MiXCR on the 5' RACE reads. The sample contains 350,000 to 500,000 distinct CDR3 sequences, around 19% of which appear only once. In germline, CDR1 is KGHSH, CDR2 LQKENI. V dropped 4 bases and J dropped 1 base, with 10 bases sitting between them. There are 14 residues in the CDR3. The chain joins TRBV18 to TRBJ1-1; D is unresolved. Sequencing used PBMCs or a T cell subset sorted from them (not recorded which). This TCR was recovered from an adult woman who had mild COVID-19 (a few samples of this study predate the infection). Cell type and time point are not known. The CDR3 nucleotides read TGTGCCAGCTCACTCTCTACACAGAACACTGAAGCTTTCTTT. Its translation: CASSLSTQNTEAFF. The full variable domain, rest sourced from reference TRBV18 and TRBJ1-1, is NAGVMQNPRHLVRRRGQEARLRCSPMKGHSHVYWYRQLPEEGLKFMVYLQKENIIDESGMPKERFSAEFPKEGPSILRIQQVVRGDSAAYFCASSLSTQNTEAFFGQGTRLTVV.